This TCR beta chain was observed in a study of a mutant IDH1 vaccine in newly diagnosed glioma. Study overall: Vaccination of patients was performed eight times, in weeks 1, 3, 5, 7, 11, 15, 19 and 23. Treated patients were roughly 62% male, roughly 38% female, mean age around 40 years.

Noted time point: week 5, during vaccination. Each dose delivered 300 ug of mutant IDH1 20-mer peptide subcutaneously with imiquimod. Details on this clone: Its antigen is undetermined.

Measured with immunoSEQ multiplex PCR; TCRdb has only the in-frame clones, and not every one. The sample yields tens of thousands of clones, about 84% seen once. The sequence was collected from a man aged 40-55 years with glioma. Here the sequenced sample was PBMCs, taken from a glioma patient whose treatment included an IDH1 peptide vaccine.

CDR3 region: CASSLATQETQYF. Written as DNA, the CDR3 is TGTGCCAGCAGCTTAGCTACCCAAGAGACCCAGTACTTC. V gene TRBV7-8 combines with J gene TRBJ2-5; D gene uncertain. The CDR3 covers 13 residues. Trimming shortened V by 0 bases and J by 1 base, and 3 bases separated the two germline ends. Looked up from germline, CDR1 is SGHVS and CDR2 is FQNEAQ.